This record covers a single TCR beta chain. Its target is unknown. This record comes from a study of T cells in localized non-small cell lung cancer. Findings and caveats of the study: Highest T cell clonality was seen in uninvolved adjacent lung, surpassing that measured in tumor. Adjacent lung tissue had a median 57 of the top 100 clones found in the tumor. Those with higher blood T cell density had longer overall survival.

TCRdb's table, derived via immunoSEQ multiplex PCR, lists solely in-frame clones and lacks some. The sample yields about 40,000 clones, 80% to 85% seen once. V lost 0 bases to trimming and J lost 2 bases, with 7 bases between them. The CDR3 runs to 13 residues. Germline-derived CDR1 and CDR2 are GTSNPN and SVGIG (reference sequence). This TCR came from a male donor aged 60 or older with stage II lung adenocarcinoma. The chain links TRBV30 to TRBJ1-1, with D unclear. Sequenced here: peripheral blood mononuclear cells, sampled before any cancer treatment. CDR3 DNA sequence: TGTGCCTGGAGTGTACTTATAAACACTGAAGCTTTCTTT. It codes for CAWSVLINTEAFF.